This TCR beta chain emerged from a study of beta chain features in type 1 diabetes. Study at large: Comparable age, gender and cell yields were observed in patients relative to healthy donors.

This clone came up a few times. Its specificity is not known. This CDR3 comprises 16 residues. The J segment lost 4 bases and the V segment lost 0 bases, leaving 8 bases of the junction unmatched. Germline-derived CDR1 and CDR2 are MNHNY and SVGAGI (reference sequence). Expressed TCRB transcripts got sequenced, as all isolated RNA was reverse transcribed. This table comes from immunoSEQ multiplex PCR, and its TCRdb copy is limited to in-frame clones, with some not included. The sample shows under 300,000 clones, approximately 10% of them seen only once. General study results and limits: Type 1 diabetes patients had TCRB CDR3s that were shorter (moderately but significantly so) in all four CD4+ subsets. The cDNA sequencing approach could over-represent high-TCR-expressing cells.

Markers CD45RO/CCR7/CD25/CD127/CD95/CD27 served to sort CD4+ naive, central memory, regulatory and stem cell-like memory cells. This TCR was recovered from a man aged 30 to 39 with type 1 diabetes. The chain employs TRBV6-6 and TRBJ1-2; 7 bases agree with TRBD1. Sequenced input: naive CD4+ T cells from blood. The CDR3 DNA reads as TGTGCCAGCAGTTACTCAGGACAGGATTACGGCTATGGCTACACCTTC. Its protein product is CASSYSGQDYGYGYTF.